These 16 T cell receptor beta chains were sequenced from one sample in a study of blood T cells in healthy people across ages. The second PCR ran about 7 to 12 cycles with a sample-barcoded 5' primer and J-beta primers. TCRdb called the 5' RACE reads again in MiXCR, with one record for every CDR3 protein. The sample includes about 1,600,000 distinct CDR3 sequences, 42% seen only once; the top ten take roughly 7.7%. What was sequenced was blood. Every receptor here comes from a woman between 18 and 29 years old in good health.

The chain has TRBV15 and TRBJ1-2; the D gene is possibly TRBD1 (5 bases). The CDR3 runs 16 residues. Trimming shortened V by 3 bases and J by 5 bases, and 19 bases separated the two germline ends. Germline loops: CDR1 LNHNV, CDR2 YYDKDF (reference sequence). CDR3: CATSRDAPGSPYGYTF. The CDR3 bases are TGTGCCACCAGCAGGGACGCTCCAGGGTCTCCGTATGGCTACACCTTC.

The CDR3, as DNA: TGTGCCAGCAGTACTAGCTTCCCCTACAATGAGCAGTTCTTC. This sequence encodes CASSTSFPYNEQFF. The V and J genes are TRBV12-3 or TRBV12-4 and TRBJ2-1; TRBD2 might be the D (6 bases). The CDR3 has 14 amino acids. The V end lost 5 bases, the J end lost 2 bases, and 10 bases lay between the germline ends.

Note on this clonotype: Its ends do not fully match the called genes, so a read error is possible. V gene TRBV18 combines with J gene TRBJ1-1; D not certain. CDR3 length: 15 amino acids. Germline V gene lookup returns CDR1 KGHSH and CDR2 LQKENI. The CDR3 loop is CASSLHKQMNTEAFF. CDR3 bases: TGTGCCAGCTCACTTCACAAACAGATGAACACCGAAGCTTTCTTT.

CDR3 bases: TGTGCCAGCATCAAACGGCTAGCGGGGCAATTATCCTACGAGCAGTACTTC. Translation: CASIKRLAGQLSYEQYF. The J gene is TRBJ2-7, the V gene TRBV6-2 or TRBV6-3; 9 bases are shared with TRBD2. The V gene end was trimmed by 7 bases and the J gene end by 1 base; junction bases not matched to a gene: 14. CDR1 is MNHEY, CDR2 SVGEGT, per germline. There are 17 residues in the CDR3.

The chain recombines TRBV7-9 with TRBJ2-3; D is perhaps TRBD2 (5 bases). CDR1 and CDR2 from the germline V gene are SEHNR and FQNEAQ (reference sequence). The CDR3 loop spans 15 amino acids. The V gene lost 5 bases and the J gene lost 5 bases, with 17 bases spanning the gap. The CDR3 sequence: CASSPEALEGDTQYF. CDR3 sequence (DNA): TGTGCCAGCAGCCCCGAGGCCCTCGAGGGAGATACGCAGTATTTT. Looking up the rest from reference TRBV7-9 and TRBJ2-3 gives the full variable domain: DTGVSQNPRHKITKRGQNVTFRCDPISEHNRLYWYRQTLGQGPEFLTYFQNEAQLEKSRLLSDRFSAERPKGSFSTLEIQRTEQGDSAMYLCASSPEALEGDTQYFGPGTRLTVL.

J is TRBJ2-3 and V is TRBV12-3 or TRBV12-4, with D possibly being TRBD2 (6 bases). The CDR3 has 14 amino acids. V dropped 7 bases and J dropped 2 bases, with 13 bases sitting between them. The CDR3 protein is CASTSGLLTDTQYF. CDR3 sequence (DNA): TGTGCCAGCACCTCGGGACTCCTCACAGATACGCAGTATTTT.

For the CDR3, the DNA is TGCAGTGCCCTAGGGACTACCAATCTGAACACCGGGGAGCTGTTTTTT. Its translation: CSALGTTNLNTGELFF. The genes are TRBV20-1 and TRBJ2-2; 7 nucleotides align to TRBD2. The CDR3 length is 16 residues. CDR1 DFQATT and CDR2 SNEGSKA come from the germline V gene (reference sequence). V dropped 6 bases and J dropped 1; count of bases not matched to a gene: 11.

The chain is built from TRBV12-3 or TRBV12-4 and TRBJ1-2, with D unclear. V dropped 1 base and J dropped 7 bases, with 10 bases sitting between them. CDR3 length equals 13 residues. The CDR3 region is CASSLVIGSGYTF. CDR3 DNA: TGTGCCAGCAGTTTAGTAATTGGGTCTGGCTACACCTTC.

Concerning this clonotype itself: Relative to the germline gene, one junction end is altered; a read error may explain this. This sequence joins TRBV29-1 and TRBJ1-1; D is unresolved. CDR3 length: 13 amino acids. CDR1 SQVTM and CDR2 ANQGSEA come from the germline V gene. CDR3 DNA: TGTAGCGTTGTCCCCCTGATGAACACTGAAGCTTTCTTT. Its protein product is CSVVPLMNTEAFF.

This sequence joins TRBV7-9 and TRBJ2-1; D may be TRBD1 or TRBD2 (5 bases each). From germline, CDR1 is SEHNR and CDR2 FQNEAQ (reference sequence). Trimming took off 1 base at V and 8 bases at J, with 15 bases between the two ends. CDR3 length: 15 residues. CDR3 DNA sequence: TGTGCCAGCAGCTTAGTGAGAGTCCGGGGCGATGAGCAGTTCTTC. Translated, it gives CASSLVRVRGDEQFF.

This clonotype was detected a few times. This sequence joins TRBV18 and TRBJ2-7; no clear D. Germline V CDR1 and CDR2: KGHSH, LQKENI. The CDR3 runs 16 residues. V lost 4 bases to trimming and J lost 1 base, with 17 bases between them. CDR3 sequence: CASSHKQIHLSYEQYF. CDR3 nucleotide sequence: TGTGCCAGCTCACACAAACAGATACATCTTTCCTACGAGCAGTACTTC.

CDR3 protein: CASSVEGTEYNEQFF. The DNA of the CDR3 is TGTGCCAGCAGCGTAGAGGGGACAGAGTACAATGAGCAGTTCTTC. This sequence joins TRBV9 and TRBJ2-1; 7 bases line up with TRBD1. CDR1 is SGDLS, CDR2 YYNGEE, per germline. The CDR3 consists of 15 residues. V lost 0 bases and J lost 4; bases outside the gene matches: 4.

This chain connects TRBV25-1 to TRBJ1-1; perhaps TRBD1 as D (6 bases). The CDR3 length is 15 residues. CDR1 is MGHDK, CDR2 SYGVNS, per germline. V gave up 3 bases and J gave up 4 bases, with 15 bases separating them. The CDR3 spells CASSDGGLAGTEAFF. In DNA, the CDR3 is TGTGCCAGCAGTGATGGGGGCTTAGCGGGCACTGAAGCTTTCTTT.

This clonotype was picked up a small number of times. The chain couples TRBV2 to TRBJ2-1; 11 positions agree with TRBD2. The CDR3 runs 16 residues. Per germline, CDR1 SNHLY and CDR2 FYNNEI. V gave up 6 bases and J gave up 4 bases; unmatched junction bases: 8. CDR3 loop: CASRKRSGGEYNEQFF. Written as DNA, the CDR3 is TGTGCCAGCAGGAAACGTAGCGGGGGGGAATACAATGAGCAGTTCTTC.

The chain employs TRBV6-1 and TRBJ2-7; 8 bases line up with TRBD2. This CDR3 has 15 residues. V lost 4 bases to trimming and J lost 3 bases; unmatched junction nucleotides: 8. Germline assignment: CDR1 MNHNS and CDR2 SASEGT. In DNA form, the CDR3 reads TGTGCCAGCAGTGGCCACTCGGGAGGGAACTACGAGCAGTACTTC. Its translation: CASSGHSGGNYEQYF.

Notes on this clonotype: A much larger clone lies one base from this, so it may be a read error. V usage is TRBV12-3 or TRBV12-4 and J usage is TRBJ2-7; either TRBD1 or TRBD2 may fit D (5 bases each). The CDR3 spans 12 residues. Trimming took 6 bases from V and 4 from J, leaving 10 bases between them. CDR3 residues: CASSGALYEQYF. The CDR3, as DNA: TGTGCCAGCAGCGGGGCACTTTACGAGCAGTACTTC.